The 9 T cell receptor beta chains reported below all come from one sample, sequenced in a study of blood T cell repertoires in COVID-19. Repertoires were generated with immunoSEQ multiplex PCR, while TCRdb's copy carries only in-frame clones and drops some. The sample lists about 160,000 clones; over 80% were seen once. The sequencing input was peripheral blood. These receptors were obtained from a woman aged 60 to 75 with acute or convalescent COVID-19.

The rearrangement joins TRBV6-2 or TRBV6-3 to TRBJ2-7; D not resolved. The V and J ends lost 4 bases and 1 base respectively, with 17 bases between them. The germline CDR1 and CDR2 sequences are MNHEY and SVGEGT. CDR3 length: 16 amino acids. In nucleotides, the CDR3 is TGTGCCAGCAGTTCCAGACACCTCGAAAGGTCCTACGAGCAGTACTTC. Translated, it gives CASSSRHLERSYEQYF.

This chain uses TRBV5-5 with TRBJ1-6, with 7 bases identical to TRBD1. The CDR3 runs 14 residues. Germline V CDR1 and CDR2: SGHKS, YYEKEE (reference sequence). The junction had 7 bases not matched to a gene; V was cut back by 3 bases and J by 10 bases. CDR3 coding DNA: TGTGCCAGCAGCTCAACAGGGGTGCGGTCACCCCTCCACTTT. This encodes CASSSTGVRSPLHF.

This sequence joins TRBV4-2 and TRBJ2-1; 8 bases fit TRBD1. Germline V gene lookup returns CDR1 LGHNA and CDR2 YNFKEQ. The ends lost 0 bases at V and 7 bases at J; junction bases unmatched: 5. The CDR3 covers 15 residues. For the CDR3, the DNA is TGTGCCAGCAGCCAAGAAGGGGACAGGTCGAATGAGCAGTTCTTC. Its translation is CASSQEGDRSNEQFF.

CDR3 sequence (DNA): TGTGCCAGCAGCTACGGGAAAGGGACTAATGAAAAACTGTTTTTT. It codes for CASSYGKGTNEKLFF. The V gene is TRBV7-9, the J gene TRBJ1-4; no firm D call. V was shortened by 4 bases and J by 2 bases, with 11 bases between the two germline ends. CDR3 size: 15 residues. Germline-derived CDR1 and CDR2 are SEHNR and FQNEAQ (reference sequence).

DNA for the CDR3: TGTGCCAGCAGCCTCGGACAGGGCCTCTATGGCTACACCTTC. As protein: CASSLGQGLYGYTF. The rearrangement uses TRBV7-2 and TRBJ1-2, with TRBD1 matching 8 bases. Germline V gene sequence: CDR1 SGHTA, CDR2 FQGNSA. The CDR3 consists of 14 residues. Losses at the gene ends were 5 bases for V and 4 bases for J; bases not matched to a gene: 6.

The chain employs TRBV11-2 and TRBJ2-1; possibly TRBD2 for D (7 bases). Germline V gene data show CDR1 as SGHAT and CDR2 as FQNNGV. This CDR3 region has 16 residues. Trimming removed 5 bases at V and 3 bases at J, with 17 bases between. The CDR3 here is CASSPMRGPYYNEQFF. The CDR3 region has the DNA TGTGCCAGCAGCCCCATGCGGGGGCCCTACTACAATGAGCAGTTCTTC.

This clone was detected only once. The gene calls are TRBV4-3 and TRBJ1-6, with 7 bases identical to TRBD1. V shed 3 bases and J 7 bases; nucleotides not matched to a gene: 12. The CDR3 totals 17 residues. CDR1 and CDR2 from the germline V gene are LGHNA and YSLEER. The CDR3 DNA sequence: TGCGCCAGCAGCCATGATACACCGGGACAGTTAAATTCACCCCTCCACTTT. This translates into CASSHDTPGQLNSPLHF.

This chain joins TRBV6-5 and TRBJ2-7; 11 nucleotides line up with TRBD1. The V gene's germline CDR1 is MNHEY and CDR2 SVGAGI. Trimming took 2 bases from V and 5 from J; bases not matched to a gene: 5. This CDR3 contains 15 residues. The CDR3 spells CASSYPGQGVNEQYF. The CDR3 nucleotides are TGTGCCAGCAGTTACCCGGGACAGGGGGTTAACGAGCAGTACTTC.

The rearrangement uses TRBV5-1 and TRBJ2-2; D might be TRBD1 (5 bases). V was shortened by 1 base and J by 6 bases, with 19 bases between the two germline ends. The CDR3 runs to 17 residues. Per germline, CDR1 SGHRS and CDR2 YFSETQ. CDR3 sequence: CASSLWGRTQSPGELFF. CDR3 bases: TGCGCCAGCAGCTTGTGGGGCCGGACGCAATCCCCCGGGGAGCTGTTTTTT.